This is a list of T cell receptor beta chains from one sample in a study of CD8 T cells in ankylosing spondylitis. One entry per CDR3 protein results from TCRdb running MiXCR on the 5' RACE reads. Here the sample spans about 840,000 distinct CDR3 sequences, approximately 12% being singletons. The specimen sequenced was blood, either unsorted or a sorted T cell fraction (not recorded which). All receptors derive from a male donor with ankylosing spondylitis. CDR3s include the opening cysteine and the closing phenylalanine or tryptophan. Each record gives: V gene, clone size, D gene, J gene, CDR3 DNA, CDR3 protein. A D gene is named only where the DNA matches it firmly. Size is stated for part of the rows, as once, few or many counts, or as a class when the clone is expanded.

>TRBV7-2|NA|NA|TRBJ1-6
TGTGCCAGCAGCTTATCCCGATATCGCGACTCACCCCTCCACTTT
CASSLSRYRDSPLHF
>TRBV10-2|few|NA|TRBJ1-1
TGCGCCAGCAGTGATATCACGAAGGGGGACACTGAAGCTTTCTTT
CASSDITKGDTEAFF
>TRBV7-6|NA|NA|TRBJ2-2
TGTGCCAGCAGCTTAATCCGGGGAAGCGGGGAGCTGTTTTTT
CASSLIRGSGELFF
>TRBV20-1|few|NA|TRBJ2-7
TGCAGTGCCCACGGAAGGCCGACCCGGATGGTCTACGAGCAGTACTTC
CSAHGRPTRMVYEQYF
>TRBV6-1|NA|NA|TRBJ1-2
TGTGCCAGCAGTGAACGGTATGGCTACACCTTC
CASSERYGYTF
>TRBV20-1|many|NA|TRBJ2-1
TGCAGTGTTCCGGGACTGCAATACAATGAGCAGTTCTTC
CSVPGLQYNEQFF
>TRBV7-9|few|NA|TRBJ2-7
TGTGCCAGCAGCTTAGCTAGCGGAACCCCCTACGAGCAGTACTTC
CASSLASGTPYEQYF
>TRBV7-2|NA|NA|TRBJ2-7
TGTGCCAGCAGCTTGCAAAACAAGCAGTACTTT
CASSLQNKQYF
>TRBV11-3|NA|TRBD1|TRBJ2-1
TGTGCCAGCGGACACAGGGGCAATGAGCAGTTCTTC
CASGHRGNEQFF
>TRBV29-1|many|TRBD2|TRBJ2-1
TGCAGCGTTGAAGCTAGCGGGCTTAGCTCCTACAATGAGCAGTTCTTC
CSVEASGLSSYNEQFF
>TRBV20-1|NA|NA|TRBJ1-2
TGCAGTGTGGCGACAGGTCGTGGGGGGACTGGCTACACCTTC
CSVATGRGGTGYTF
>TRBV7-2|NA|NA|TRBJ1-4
TGTGCCAGCAGCTTCGACAGGATGACTAATGAAAAACTGTTTTTT
CASSFDRMTNEKLFF
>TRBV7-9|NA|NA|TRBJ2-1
TGTGCCAGCGATCGAAATGAGCAGTTCTTC
CASDRNEQFF
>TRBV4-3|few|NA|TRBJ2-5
TGCGCCAGCAGCCAAGCATCGGGAGACGGGACCCAGTACTTC
CASSQASGDGTQYF
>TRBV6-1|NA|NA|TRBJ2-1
TGTGCCAGCAGCCTCAGTTGGGGCAATGAGCAGTTCTTC
CASSLSWGNEQFF
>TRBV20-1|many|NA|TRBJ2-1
TGCAGTGCTAGAGATCCAGCGTTCAACAATGAGCAGTTCTTC
CSARDPAFNNEQFF
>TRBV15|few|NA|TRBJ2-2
TGTGCCACCAGCTTGGGAGTCACCGGGGAGCTGTTTTTT
CATSLGVTGELFF
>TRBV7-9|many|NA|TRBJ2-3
TGTGCCAGCAGAGAGGAAAGGTTAGCGCCTTTCACAGATACGCAGTATTTT
CASREERLAPFTDTQYF
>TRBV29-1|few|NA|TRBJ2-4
TGCAGCGTATCGAATTACCCGGGGGTAGACATTCAGTACTTC
CSVSNYPGVDIQYF
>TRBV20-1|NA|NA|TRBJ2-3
TGCAGTGCTAGAGATGGGGCTCACACAGATACGCAGTATTTT
CSARDGAHTDTQYF
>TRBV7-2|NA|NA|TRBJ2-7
TGTGCCAGCAGCTTGTCCGGGCGAAGCGAGCAGTACTTC
CASSLSGRSEQYF
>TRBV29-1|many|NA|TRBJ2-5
TGCAGCGTTGGGACATTTGGGCAGACCCAGTACTTC
CSVGTFGQTQYF
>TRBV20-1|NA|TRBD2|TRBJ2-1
TGCAGTGCTAGAGTGGTCGCGGGAGGGCGTTACAATGAGCAGTTCTTC
CSARVVAGGRYNEQFF
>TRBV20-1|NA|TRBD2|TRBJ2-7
TGCAGCGCCCCATTAGCGGGAAACTCCTACGAGCAGTACTTC
CSAPLAGNSYEQYF
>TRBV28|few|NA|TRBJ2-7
TGTGCCAGCACTCTGGGGTCTTACGAGCAGTACTTC
CASTLGSYEQYF
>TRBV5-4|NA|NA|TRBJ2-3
TGTGCCAGCAGCCACCCCTTTGAACCAGATACGCAGTATTTT
CASSHPFEPDTQYF
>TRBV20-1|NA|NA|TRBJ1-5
TGCAGTGCTAGTTCGGACAGAGAGTATCAGCCCCAGCATTTT
CSASSDREYQPQHF
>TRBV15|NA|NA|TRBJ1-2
TGTGCCACCAGCCCCCAATCAGAGTATGGCTACACCTTC
CATSPQSEYGYTF
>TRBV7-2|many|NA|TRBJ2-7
TGTGCCAGCAGCTTAATACCCACCTACGAGCAGTACTTC
CASSLIPTYEQYF
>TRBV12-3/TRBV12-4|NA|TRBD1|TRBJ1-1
TGTGCCAGCAGTTTGCAGGGGGCCCATGAAGCTTTCTTT
CASSLQGAHEAFF
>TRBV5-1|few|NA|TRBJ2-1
TGCGCCAGCAGCCCTCAGACCAACCCCTCCTACAATGAGCAGTTCTTC
CASSPQTNPSYNEQFF
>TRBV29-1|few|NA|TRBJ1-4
TGCAGTGCCAAACAGAGCTATAATGAAAAACTGTTTTTT
CSAKQSYNEKLFF
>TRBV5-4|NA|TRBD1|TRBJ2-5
TGTGCCAGCAGCAACGACAGGGGAGAGACCCAGTACTTC
CASSNDRGETQYF
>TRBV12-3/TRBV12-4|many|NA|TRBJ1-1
TGTGCCAGCAGTTTAACCCCGAACGAATCTGAAGCTTTCTTT
CASSLTPNESEAFF
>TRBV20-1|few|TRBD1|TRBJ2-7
TGCAGTGCTAGCCGTACAGGGGGTGGCTACGAGCAGTACTTC
CSASRTGGGYEQYF
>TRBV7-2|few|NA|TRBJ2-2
TGTGCCAGCAGGTGGACAGCAAGCGGGGAGCTGTTTTTT
CASRWTASGELFF
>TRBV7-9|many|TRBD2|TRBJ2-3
TGTGCCAGCAGCTTTAGCGGGAGTGAAGATACGCAGTATTTT
CASSFSGSEDTQYF
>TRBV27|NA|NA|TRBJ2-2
TGTGCCAGCACCTCACACAATACCGGGGAGCTGTTTTTT
CASTSHNTGELFF